These 30 T cell receptor beta chains share one sample of origin, sequenced in a study of regulatory T cells in long-lasting Graves disease (dated by TCRdb to the early 2020s). Libraries were constructed by multiplex PCR. TCRdb shows the sequencer as Illumina HiSeq 4000. CDR3 regions were amplified by Arm-PCR with iRepertoire HTBI primers to construct TCR beta libraries. TCRdb itself trimmed the public reads at Q25 with fastp, ran MiXCR and retained productive beta chains. Rows with a matching CDR3 protein are joined into one entry that keeps the most common DNA and genes. The sample has a few hundred thousand distinct CDR3 sequences on record, about 19% of them singletons. The ten largest clones represent approximately 12% of the sample. What the time point label conveys for this sample: newly diagnosed GD, antithyroid drugs for less than 3 months. RNA was extracted from PBMCs in TRIzol for both TCR sequencing and RNA sequencing.

This sample also belongs to another study, concerning T cells in Graves' hyperthyroidism and ophthalmopathy.

The sequencing here drew on peripheral blood mononuclear cells (PBMCs), taken at new diagnosis, from a patient treated with antithyroid drugs. The receptors stem from a woman aged 25 to 39 with Graves disease. Donor details come from another sample of the same person, matched by shared clones.

The genes are TRBV11-2 and TRBJ2-7; D may be TRBD1 or TRBD2 (6 bases each). CDR1 is SGHAT and CDR2 is FQNNGV in the germline V gene. The CDR3 sequence is 17 residues long. Trimming pared 1 base from V and 5 bases from J, leaving 21 bases between. This CDR3 is CASSLGFRQTGRHEQYF. The CDR3 DNA follows: TGTGCCAGCAGCTTAGGTTTTAGGCAAACAGGGAGGCACGAGCAGTACTTC.

This clonotype came up a few times. This sequence may be a read error, since a much larger clone differs from it by one base. V is TRBV18 and J is TRBJ1-4, with TRBD1 as a possible D gene (5 bases). The CDR3 consists of 16 residues. Germline V gives CDR1 KGHSH, CDR2 LQKENI. The germline V and J ends were trimmed by 4 bases and 7 bases, with 19 bases remaining between them. The chain's CDR3 is CASSRNRRSGGEKLFF. Written as DNA, the CDR3 is TGTGCCAGCTCACGCAACAGGAGGAGTGGAGGTGAAAAACTGTTTTTT.

This clonotype was seen only a few times. The chain recombines TRBV10-3 with TRBJ1-5; 9 bases match TRBD1. This CDR3 has 15 residues. V gave up 10 bases and J gave up 2 bases; unmatched junction bases: 9. Germline CDR1 reads ENHRY; CDR2 reads SYGVKD. The CDR3 reads CASRGTGIGNQPQHF. The CDR3 DNA follows: TGTGCCAGCAGGGGGACAGGGATAGGCAATCAGCCCCAGCATTTT.

This clonotype was seen more than once but under ten times. The V and J genes are TRBV9 and TRBJ2-7, with D perhaps given as TRBD1 or TRBD2 (5 bases each). This CDR3 is built from 15 residues. Germline lookup yields CDR1 SGDLS and CDR2 YYNGEE. V was pared by 1 base and J by 3 bases, with 14 bases between. CDR3 in DNA: TGTGCCAGCAGCGTATCGGGGACCGGGCACTACGAGCAGTACTTC. Translated, it gives CASSVSGTGHYEQYF. Based on the CDR3 plus reference TRBV9 and TRBJ2-7, the full variable domain is DSGVTQTPKHLITATGQRVTLRCSPRSGDLSVYWYQQSLDQGLQFLIQYYNGEERAKGNILERFSAQQFPDLHSELNLSSLELGDSALYFCASSVSGTGHYEQYFGPGTRLTVT.

This clonotype was seen many times. The chain carries TRBV30 and TRBJ1-3; weak D call: TRBD1 (6 bases). V gave up 4 bases and J gave up 4 bases, with 8 bases separating them. The CDR3 runs to 12 residues. From germline, CDR1 is GTSNPN and CDR2 SVGIG (reference sequence). In DNA, the CDR3 is TGTGCCTGGATGCAGGGGGGAAACACCATATATTTT. It encodes CAWMQGGNTIYF.

This clonotype was picked up a small number of times. This clone may be a read error of a much larger clone one base away. The rearrangement links TRBV30 to TRBJ2-3; D gene uncertain. V was trimmed by 1 base and J by 1 base, leaving 3 bases between them. The CDR3 is 12 residues long. Germline CDR1 reads GTSNPN; CDR2 reads SVGIG (reference sequence). CDR3 residues: CAWSDGTDTQYF. In nucleotides, the CDR3 is TGTGCCTGGAGTGACGGCACAGATACGCAGTATTTT. Based on the CDR3 plus reference TRBV30 and TRBJ2-3, the full variable domain is SQTIHQWPATLVQPVGSPLSLECTVEGTSNPNLYWYRQAAGRGLQLLFYSVGIGQISSEVPQNLSASRPQDRQFILSSKKLLLSDSGFYLCAWSDGTDTQYFGPGTRLTVL.

As concerns this clonotype: At one boundary the junction diverges from the germline segment, which might be a read error. This chain links TRBV5-1 with TRBJ2-3, with 12 bases lining up with TRBD2. The CDR3 is 16 amino acids. From germline, CDR1 is SGHRS and CDR2 YFSETQ. The CDR3 nucleotides are TGCGTCAGCAGCTTTGCTAGCGGGGGGGCAACAGATACGCAGTATTTT. Encoded protein: CVSSFASGGATDTQYF.

This clonotype was counted ten times or more. The V gene is TRBV27, the J gene TRBJ1-6, with no clear D. Per the germline V gene, CDR1 is MNHEY and CDR2 is SMNVEV (reference sequence). V lost 6 bases and J 2 bases, leaving 14 bases between the germline ends. This CDR3 has 16 amino acids. DNA of the CDR3: TGTGCCAGCAGCCTTACGAGCGGAGCCTATAATTCACCCCTCCACTTT. This gives the protein CASSLTSGAYNSPLHF.

CDR3 bases: TGTGCCAGTAGTGCAGGGGGATTTAGCTCCTACGAGCAGTACTTC. Translation: CASSAGGFSSYEQYF. V usage is TRBV19 and J usage is TRBJ2-7; 7 bases line up with TRBD1. The ends lost 5 bases at V and 0 bases at J; junction bases unmatched: 7. This CDR3 region has 15 residues. Germline lookup yields CDR1 LNHDA and CDR2 SQIVND (reference sequence).

This clonotype was seen ten or more times. CDR3 nucleotide sequence: TGTGCCAGCAGCGCGAGTGGGGCGGGAGATACGCAGTATTTT. Translating gives CASSASGAGDTQYF. The V call is TRBV9, the J call TRBJ2-3; D is tentatively TRBD1 or TRBD2 (5 bases each). V lost 3 bases and J lost 5, with 13 bases in between. Germline CDR1 reads SGDLS; CDR2 reads YYNGEE. The CDR3 length is 14 residues.

This clonotype came up once. The likely explanation is a read error, given a far larger clone one base away. The V call is TRBV3-1, the J call TRBJ2-7; 8 nucleotides line up with TRBD2. Trimming removed 3 bases from V and 7 bases from J; junction bases left unmatched: 8. CDR1 and CDR2 (germline): LGHDT, YNNKEL (reference sequence). The CDR3 sequence is 14 residues long. CDR3 coding DNA: TGTGCCAGCAGCCACGGGAGGGGAAACAATGAGCAGTACTTC. Translating it yields CASSHGRGNNEQYF.

This clonotype was seen at least ten times. The DNA for the CDR3 is TGTGCCACCAGCAGCGCGGACCCCCATCAGCCCCAGCATTTT. This sequence encodes CATSSADPHQPQHF. This rearrangement joins TRBV15 to TRBJ1-5, with no clear D. Between the trimmed V and J ends, which lost 3 bases and 5 bases, there was a span of 11 bases. Germline-derived CDR1 and CDR2 are LNHNV and YYDKDF (reference sequence). The CDR3 covers 14 residues. The full variable domain, with the rest looked up from reference TRBV15 and TRBJ1-5, is DAMVIQNPRYQVTQFGKPVTLSCSQTLNHNVMYWYQQKSSQAPKLLFHYYDKDFNNEADTPDNFQSRRPNTSFCFLDIRSPGLGDTAMYLCATSSADPHQPQHFGDGTRLSIL.

This clonotype was seen at least ten times. The V call is TRBV13, the J call TRBJ2-3; 9 bases are a match to TRBD1. The CDR3 is 15 amino acids. The germline CDR1 and CDR2 sequences are PRHDT and FYEKMQ (reference sequence). Trimming removed 5 bases from V and 4 bases from J; junction bases left unmatched: 7. The CDR3 sequence: CASSPWDRVADTQYF. The CDR3 region has the DNA TGTGCCAGCAGCCCCTGGGACAGGGTGGCAGATACGCAGTATTTT.

This clonotype came up many times. The chain couples TRBV7-8 to TRBJ2-1; TRBD1 agrees at 7 bases. The CDR3 totals 15 residues. J gave up 4 bases and V 3 bases, and 6 bases lay outside the gene matches. Germline V gives CDR1 SGHVS, CDR2 FQNEAQ. CDR3 region: CASSFGTEGYNEQFF. The CDR3 coding sequence is TGTGCCAGCAGCTTCGGGACAGAGGGATACAATGAGCAGTTCTTC.

This clonotype occurred many times. The chain recombines TRBV29-1 with TRBJ1-1; TRBD1 agrees at 9 bases. Per the germline V gene, CDR1 is SQVTM and CDR2 is ANQGSEA. The length of the CDR3 is 13 residues. This CDR3 is CTGTGSENTEAFF. The DNA for the CDR3 is TGCACCGGGACAGGGTCGGAGAACACTGAAGCTTTCTTT.

This clonotype occurred many times. The chain is built from TRBV18 and TRBJ2-3; 8 bases fit TRBD1. The CDR3 is 17 residues long. J was trimmed by 5 bases and V by 0 bases; bases with no gene match: 10. CDR1 and CDR2 (germline): KGHSH, LQKENI. In DNA, the CDR3 is TGTGCCAGCTCACCACCGGGAGTCAGGGGGCGAGGAGATACGCAGTATTTT. Encoded protein: CASSPPGVRGRGDTQYF.

This clonotype occurred many times. The chain employs TRBV30 and TRBJ1-5, with D unclear. V lost 0 bases and J lost 4, with 7 bases in between. CDR3 size: 13 residues. The germline CDR1 and CDR2 sequences are GTSNPN and SVGIG (reference sequence). CDR3 nucleotide sequence: TGTGCCTGGAGTGTACGGGAGAATCAGCCCCAGCATTTT. It specifies CAWSVRENQPQHF.

Here the CDR3 DNA reads TGCGCCAGCAGCCAAGCTCGCACAGATACGCAGTATTTT. Translated: CASSQARTDTQYF. The V call is TRBV4-1, the J call TRBJ2-3; D uncertain. Germline CDR1 and CDR2: MGHRA and YSYEKL. This CDR3 contains 13 residues. V was shortened by 1 base and J by 1 base, with 3 bases between the two germline ends.

The chain is built from TRBV9 and TRBJ2-7; 9 bases are shared with TRBD1. The germline V gene has CDR1 SGDLS and CDR2 YYNGEE. V dropped 0 bases and J dropped 4; count of bases not matched to a gene: 8. The CDR3 is 16 residues long. The DNA of the CDR3 is TGTGCCAGCAGCGTAGGCGGGACAGGGATATCTTACGAGCAGTACTTC. Its protein product is CASSVGGTGISYEQYF.

Details on this clonotype: The likely explanation is a read error, given a far larger clone one base away. J is TRBJ1-2 and V is TRBV6-1; unclear D gene. The CDR3 has 15 residues. With 6 bases removed from V and 3 bases from J, the gap between germline ends came to 17 bases. The germline gives CDR1 MNHNS, CDR2 SASEGT. The chain's CDR3 is CASSQGSAADYGYTF. DNA of the CDR3: TGTGCCAGCAGCCAAGGGTCAGCCGCTGACTATGGCTACACCTTC.

In its sample, this clonotype was seen many times. This sequence joins TRBV20-1 and TRBJ2-3; a weak D match, TRBD2 (5 bases). In germline, CDR1 is DFQATT, CDR2 SNEGSKA (reference sequence). V lost 3 bases to trimming and J lost 1 base, with 14 bases between them. The CDR3 sequence is 15 residues long. The CDR3 DNA follows: TGCAGTGCTAGCGGCGGGCGGACCCGCACAGATACGCAGTATTTT. Its translation: CSASGGRTRTDTQYF.

This clonotype occurred many times. The chain couples TRBV6-1 to TRBJ1-5, with 10 bases fitting TRBD1. This CDR3 has 15 amino acids. The germline CDR1 and CDR2 sequences are MNHNS and SASEGT. Losses at the gene ends were 3 bases for V and 6 bases for J; bases not matched to a gene: 5. The CDR3 nucleotides are TGTGCCAGCAGTGACCGACAGGGGGCTGGTCAGCCCCAGCATTTT. Translating gives CASSDRQGAGQPQHF.

This clonotype has a count of ten or more. This rearrangement joins TRBV2 to TRBJ1-1, with D unresolved. Germline loops: CDR1 SNHLY, CDR2 FYNNEI. The CDR3 consists of 14 residues. Trimming removed 4 bases from V and 8 bases from J, with 17 bases in between. CDR3 DNA: TGTGCCAGCAGTGCCAACCCCGGACCCTCCGAAGCTTTCTTT. This encodes CASSANPGPSEAFF.

This clonotype was counted many times. The gene calls are TRBV19 and TRBJ1-6; a weak D match, TRBD1 (6 bases). Germline V lookup: CDR1 LNHDA, CDR2 SQIVND (reference sequence). V shed 3 bases and J shed 9 bases, with 12 bases lying between them. This CDR3 is built from 14 residues. The CDR3 DNA reads TGTGCCAGTAGTATCGGCCAGGGGACTTCACCCCTCCACTTT. Translating it yields CASSIGQGTSPLHF.

The V and J genes are TRBV7-3 and TRBJ2-5; D ambiguous. From germline, CDR1 is SGHTA and CDR2 FQGTGA. The CDR3 consists of 14 residues. Trimming removed 5 bases at V and 4 bases at J, with 14 bases between. As DNA, the CDR3 is TGTGCCAGCAGCCCAACCCCGGCGCCAGAGACCCAGTACTTC. It translates to CASSPTPAPETQYF. Based on the CDR3 plus reference TRBV7-3 and TRBJ2-5, the full variable domain is GAGVSQTPSNKVTEKGKYVELRCDPISGHTALYWYRQSLGQGPEFLIYFQGTGAADDSGLPNDRFFAVRPEGSVSTLKIQRTERGDSAVYLCASSPTPAPETQYFGPGTRLLVL.

This clonotype came up many times. The rearrangement uses TRBV30 and TRBJ1-5; TRBD1 agrees at 7 bases. V dropped 0 bases and J dropped 4; count of bases not matched to a gene: 3. Per the germline V gene, CDR1 is GTSNPN and CDR2 is SVGIG (reference sequence). This CDR3 comprises 14 residues. CDR3 bases: TGTGCCTGGAGTGTCCAGGGGGGGAATCAGCCCCAGCATTTT. Its protein product is CAWSVQGGNQPQHF.

This clonotype appeared many times. A junction end diverges from the germline sequence, so it may reflect a read error. The chain is built from TRBV28 and TRBJ2-7; the match to TRBD1 covers 9 bases. This CDR3 region has 16 residues. Germline V gene lookup returns CDR1 MDHEN and CDR2 SYDVKM. CDR3 DNA sequence: TGTGCCAACAGTTTGATCGGACAGGGGTTTTCCTACGAGCAGTACTTC. Translating it yields CANSLIGQGFSYEQYF.

This clonotype showed up many times. V is TRBV7-3 and J is TRBJ2-7, with D possibly being TRBD2 (6 bases). V lost 2 bases to trimming and J lost 0 bases, with 11 bases between them. CDR1 SGHTA and CDR2 FQGTGA come from the germline V gene. The CDR3 is made up of 15 amino acids. In nucleotides, the CDR3 is TGTGCCAGCAGCTTAGAGGGACTGAGCTCCTACGAGCAGTACTTC. Translation: CASSLEGLSSYEQYF. Together with reference TRBV7-3 and TRBJ2-7, the CDR3 gives the full variable domain: GAGVSQTPSNKVTEKGKYVELRCDPISGHTALYWYRQSLGQGPEFLIYFQGTGAADDSGLPNDRFFAVRPEGSVSTLKIQRTERGDSAVYLCASSLEGLSSYEQYFGPGTRLTVT.

There are many counts of this clonotype. V and J are TRBV6-2 or TRBV6-3 and TRBJ1-3; 8 bases fit TRBD1. Germline CDR1 MNHEY, CDR2 SVGEGT. With V trimmed by 5 bases and J by 0 bases, 6 bases remained unmatched. This CDR3 comprises 16 residues. For the CDR3, the DNA is TGTGCCAGCAGTCCGACAGGGGCGAACTCTGGAAACACCATATATTTT. The encoded protein is CASSPTGANSGNTIYF.

This clonotype was detected once. A read error is the likely source, as a far larger clone sits one nucleotide away. V is TRBV30 and J is TRBJ2-1; D remains ambiguous. The end of the DNA fits TRBJ2-5 better, so the J call may be wrong. The germline CDR1 and CDR2 sequences are GTSNPN and SVGIG (reference sequence). The CDR3 consists of 13 residues. CDR3 in DNA: TGTGCCTGGAATCGGAATATCCAAGAGATCCAGTACTTC. It specifies CAWNRNIQEIQYF.